The 3 T cell receptor beta chains presented below share a single source sample, sequenced in a study of cytomegalovirus exposure and HLA in healthy donors (dated by TCRdb to about 2017). Preparation of the library involved the immunoSEQ multiplex PCR assay. The multiplex PCR relied on a mix of 60 forward primers for TCR Vbeta segments and 13 reverse primers for TCR Jbeta segments. TCRdb obtained this table from immuneACCESS and retained in-frame rearrangements with V and J assigned. These tables miss some clones; where compared with another copy, unresolved V genes account for less than half of the shortfall, and the remainder is unexplained. The sample records 150,000 to 250,000 clones, approximately 85% of which are singletons. The ten top clones hold over 1.5% of the sample. The source material was PBMCs. The receptors here all came from a girl aged 5 to 17 in good health and CMV-seropositive.

J is TRBJ1-6 and V is TRBV7-2, with D unclear. The ends were cut back, 5 bases at V and 7 bases at J, with 15 bases in the middle. The germline gives CDR1 SGHTA, CDR2 FQGNSA. The CDR3 loop spans 15 amino acids. CDR3 sequence reads: CASSLRRRENSPLHF. In DNA, the CDR3 is TGTGCCAGCAGCCTTCGACGAAGGGAGAATTCACCCCTCCACTTT. Supplemented by reference TRBV7-2 and TRBJ1-6, the full variable domain reads GAGVSQSPSNKVTEKGKDVELRCDPISGHTALYWYRQSLGQGLEFLIYFQGNSAPDKSGLPSDRFSAERTGGSVSTLTIQRTQQEDSAVYLCASSLRRRENSPLHFGNGTRLTVT.

CDR3 residues: CASSPSVITEAFF. The DNA for the CDR3 is TGTGCCAGCAGCCCTTCGGTTATCACTGAAGCTTTCTTT. The J gene is TRBJ1-1, the V gene TRBV11-3; D is unresolved. Germline V gene data show CDR1 as SGHNT and CDR2 as YENEEA. The CDR3 is 13 amino acids. Deletions cut 5 bases from V and 4 bases from J, with 11 bases between.

The chain links TRBV4-3 to TRBJ2-7, with a possible D match to TRBD2 (6 bases). There are 17 residues in the CDR3. CDR1 and CDR2 (germline): LGHNA, YSLEER. V dropped 1 base and J dropped 5 bases, with 21 bases sitting between them. This CDR3 is CASSQVFGSGLRHEQYF. The CDR3 DNA sequence: TGCGCCAGCAGCCAAGTCTTTGGCTCGGGACTCAGACACGAGCAGTACTTC.